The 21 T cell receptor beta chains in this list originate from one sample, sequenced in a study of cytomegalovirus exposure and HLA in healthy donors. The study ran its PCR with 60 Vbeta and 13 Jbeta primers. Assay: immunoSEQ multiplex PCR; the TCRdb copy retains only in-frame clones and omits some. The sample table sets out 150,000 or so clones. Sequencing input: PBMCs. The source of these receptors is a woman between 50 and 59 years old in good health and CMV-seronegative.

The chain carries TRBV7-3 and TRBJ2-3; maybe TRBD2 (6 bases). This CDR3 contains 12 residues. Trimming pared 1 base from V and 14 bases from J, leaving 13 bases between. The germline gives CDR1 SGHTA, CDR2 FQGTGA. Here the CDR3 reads CASSLIGGIPYF. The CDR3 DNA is TGTGCCAGCAGCTTAATAGGCGGGATACCGTATTTT.

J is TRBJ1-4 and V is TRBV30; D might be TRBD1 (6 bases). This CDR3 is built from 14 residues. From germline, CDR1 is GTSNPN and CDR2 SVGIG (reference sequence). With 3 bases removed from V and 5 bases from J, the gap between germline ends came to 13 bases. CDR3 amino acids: CAWSAPGHNEKLFF. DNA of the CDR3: TGTGCCTGGAGCGCACCGGGACACAATGAAAAACTGTTTTTT.

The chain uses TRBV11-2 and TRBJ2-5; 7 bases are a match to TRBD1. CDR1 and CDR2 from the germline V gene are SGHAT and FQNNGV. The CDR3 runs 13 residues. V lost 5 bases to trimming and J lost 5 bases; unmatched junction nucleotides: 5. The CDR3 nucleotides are TGTGCCAGCAGCCAAGGACAGGTTGAGACCCAGTACTTC. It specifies CASSQGQVETQYF.

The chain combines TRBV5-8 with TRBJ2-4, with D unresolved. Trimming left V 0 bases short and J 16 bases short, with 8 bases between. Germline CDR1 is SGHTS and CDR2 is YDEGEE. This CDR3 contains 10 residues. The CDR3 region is CASSLELKYF. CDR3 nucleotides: TGTGCCAGCAGCTTGGAATTAAAATACTTC.

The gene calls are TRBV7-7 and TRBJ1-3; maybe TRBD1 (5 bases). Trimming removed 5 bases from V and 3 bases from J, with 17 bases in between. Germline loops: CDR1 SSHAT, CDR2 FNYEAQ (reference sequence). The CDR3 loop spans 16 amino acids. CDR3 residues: CASSPGTAVYGNTIYF. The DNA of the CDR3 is TGTGCCAGCAGCCCCGGGACTGCCGTGTATGGAAACACCATATATTTT.

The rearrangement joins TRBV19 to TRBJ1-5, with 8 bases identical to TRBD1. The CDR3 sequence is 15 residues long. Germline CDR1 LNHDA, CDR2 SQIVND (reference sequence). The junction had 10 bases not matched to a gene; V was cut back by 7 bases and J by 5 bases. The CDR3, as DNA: TGTGCCAGTACAGAACGTCAGGGGGCGGATCAGCCCCAGCATTTT. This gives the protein CASTERQGADQPQHF.

The CDR3 DNA follows: TGTGCCAGCAGCAGACAGGGGGCTTATCAGCCCCAGCATTTT. This gives the protein CASSRQGAYQPQHF. The chain links TRBV27 to TRBJ1-5, with TRBD1 identical over 10 bases. Germline V gene lookup returns CDR1 MNHEY and CDR2 SMNVEV (reference sequence). The V gene end was trimmed by 6 bases and the J gene end by 5 bases; junction bases not matched to a gene: 4. The CDR3 runs 14 residues.

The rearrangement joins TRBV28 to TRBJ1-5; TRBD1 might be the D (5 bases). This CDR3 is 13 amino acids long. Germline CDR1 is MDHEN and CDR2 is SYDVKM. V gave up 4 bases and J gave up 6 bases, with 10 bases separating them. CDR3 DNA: TGTGCCAGCAGTTCAGGGATATTTCAGCCCCAGCATTTT. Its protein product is CASSSGIFQPQHF. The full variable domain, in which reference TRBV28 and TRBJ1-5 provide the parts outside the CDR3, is DVKVTQSSRYLVKRTGEKVFLECVQDMDHENMFWYRQDPGLGLRLIYFSYDVKMKEKGDIPEGYSVSREKKERFSLILESASTNQTSMYLCASSSGIFQPQHFGDGTRLSIL.

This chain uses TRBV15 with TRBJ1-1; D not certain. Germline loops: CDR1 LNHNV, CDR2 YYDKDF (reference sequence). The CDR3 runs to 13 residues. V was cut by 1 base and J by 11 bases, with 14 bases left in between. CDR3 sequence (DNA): TGTGCCACCAGCAGAGGGACCCTCGCGGGGGCTTTCTTT. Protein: CATSRGTLAGAFF.

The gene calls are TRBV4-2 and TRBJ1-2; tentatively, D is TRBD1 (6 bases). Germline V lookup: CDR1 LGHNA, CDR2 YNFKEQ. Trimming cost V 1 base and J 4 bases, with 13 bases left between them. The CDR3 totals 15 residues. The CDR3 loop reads CASSQVGEGGYGYTF. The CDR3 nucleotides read TGTGCCAGCAGCCAAGTGGGCGAAGGGGGCTATGGCTACACCTTC.

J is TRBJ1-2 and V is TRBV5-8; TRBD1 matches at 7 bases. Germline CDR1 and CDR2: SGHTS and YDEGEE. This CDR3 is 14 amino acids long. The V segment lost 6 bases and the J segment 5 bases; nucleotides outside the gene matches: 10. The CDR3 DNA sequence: TGTGCCAGCAACCGTATACCAGGGGGGTATGGCTACACCTTC. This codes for CASNRIPGGYGYTF.

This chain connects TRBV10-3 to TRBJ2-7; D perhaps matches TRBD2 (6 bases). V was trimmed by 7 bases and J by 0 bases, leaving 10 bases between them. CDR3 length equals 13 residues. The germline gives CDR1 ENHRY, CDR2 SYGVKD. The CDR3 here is CAITGGNSYEQYF. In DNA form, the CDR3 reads TGTGCCATCACTGGGGGGAACTCCTACGAGCAGTACTTC.

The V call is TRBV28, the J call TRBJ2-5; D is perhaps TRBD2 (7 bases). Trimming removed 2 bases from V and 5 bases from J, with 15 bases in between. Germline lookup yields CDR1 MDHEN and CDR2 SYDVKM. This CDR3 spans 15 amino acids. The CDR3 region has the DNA TGTGCCAGCAGTTTAGGGGGAGGGGGAGGCGAGACCCAGTACTTC. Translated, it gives CASSLGGGGGETQYF.

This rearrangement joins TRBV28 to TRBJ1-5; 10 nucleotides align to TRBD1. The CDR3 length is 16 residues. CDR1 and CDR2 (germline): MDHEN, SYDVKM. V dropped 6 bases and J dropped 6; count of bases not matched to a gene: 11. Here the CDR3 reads CASSRIGTGAVQPQHF. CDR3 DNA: TGTGCCAGCAGCCGAATAGGGACAGGGGCCGTTCAGCCCCAGCATTTT.

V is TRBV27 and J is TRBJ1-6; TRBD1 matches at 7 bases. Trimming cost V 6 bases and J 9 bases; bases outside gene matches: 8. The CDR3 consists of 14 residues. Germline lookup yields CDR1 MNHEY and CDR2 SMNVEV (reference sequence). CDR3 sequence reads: CASRTQGVGSPLHF. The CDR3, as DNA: TGTGCCAGCAGGACTCAGGGGGTCGGTTCACCCCTCCACTTT.

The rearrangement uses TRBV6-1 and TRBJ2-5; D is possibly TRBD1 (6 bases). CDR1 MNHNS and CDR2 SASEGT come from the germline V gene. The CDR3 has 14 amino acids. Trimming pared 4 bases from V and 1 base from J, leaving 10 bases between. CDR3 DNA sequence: TGTGCCAGCAGTGCCCAGGACAGCCAAGAGACCCAGTACTTC. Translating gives CASSAQDSQETQYF.

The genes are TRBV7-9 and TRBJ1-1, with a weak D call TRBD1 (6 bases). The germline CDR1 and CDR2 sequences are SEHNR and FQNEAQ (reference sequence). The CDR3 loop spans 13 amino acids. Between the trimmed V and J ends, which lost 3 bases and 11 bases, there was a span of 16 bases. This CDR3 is CASSLPGHGIAFF. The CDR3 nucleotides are TGTGCCAGCAGCTTGCCGGGACACGGAATTGCTTTCTTT.

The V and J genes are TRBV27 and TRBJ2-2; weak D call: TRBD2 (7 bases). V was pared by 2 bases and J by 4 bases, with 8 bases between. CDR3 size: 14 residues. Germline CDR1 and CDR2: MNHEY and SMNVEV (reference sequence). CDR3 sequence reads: CASSLGGATGELFF. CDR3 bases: TGTGCCAGCAGTTTAGGGGGGGCCACCGGGGAGCTGTTTTTT.

The DNA of the CDR3 is TGTGCCAGCAGTTATCAGGACAGTCGTGGCTACACCTTC. This translates into CASSYQDSRGYTF. J is TRBJ1-2 and V is TRBV28; TRBD1 is a possible D gene (6 bases). Between the trimmed V and J ends, which lost 4 bases and 7 bases, there was a span of 13 bases. Germline CDR1 is MDHEN and CDR2 is SYDVKM. The CDR3 loop spans 13 amino acids.

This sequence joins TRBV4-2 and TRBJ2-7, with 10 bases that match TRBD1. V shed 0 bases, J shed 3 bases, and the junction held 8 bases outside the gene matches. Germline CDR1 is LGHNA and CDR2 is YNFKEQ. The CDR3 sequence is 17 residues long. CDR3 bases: TGTGCCAGCAGCCAAGACGATACCCGGGACAGGGGCTACGAGCAGTACTTC. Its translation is CASSQDDTRDRGYEQYF.

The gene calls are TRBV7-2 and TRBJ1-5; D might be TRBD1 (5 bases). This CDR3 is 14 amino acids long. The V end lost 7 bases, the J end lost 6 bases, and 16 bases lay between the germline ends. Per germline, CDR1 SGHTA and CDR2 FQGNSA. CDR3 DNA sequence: TGTGCCAGCACCCTGGGGGGAGCGGGTCAGCCCCAGCATTTT. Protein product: CASTLGGAGQPQHF.